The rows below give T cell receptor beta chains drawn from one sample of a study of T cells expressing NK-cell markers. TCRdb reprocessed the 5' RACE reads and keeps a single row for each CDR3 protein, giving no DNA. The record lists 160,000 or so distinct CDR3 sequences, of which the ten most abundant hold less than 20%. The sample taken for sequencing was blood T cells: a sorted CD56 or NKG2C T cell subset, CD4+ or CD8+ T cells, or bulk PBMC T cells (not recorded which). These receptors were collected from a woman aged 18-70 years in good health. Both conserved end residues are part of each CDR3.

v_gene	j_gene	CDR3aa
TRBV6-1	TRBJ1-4	CASSTGGLTNEKLFF
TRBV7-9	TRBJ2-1	CASAPDTHNEQFF
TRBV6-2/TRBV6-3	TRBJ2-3	CASSYRGTSSTDTQYF
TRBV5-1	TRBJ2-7	CASRDNTGADYEQYF
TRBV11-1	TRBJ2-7	CASSLATGTSRSRYYEQYF
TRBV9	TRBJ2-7	CASSVGQGMGEQYF
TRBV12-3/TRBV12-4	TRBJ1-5	CASSFFQAGGQPQHF
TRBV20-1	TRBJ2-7	CSARDPGSGGGYEQYF
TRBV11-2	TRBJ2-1	CASSLEGTGYNEQFF
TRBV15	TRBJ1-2	CATSRDRVGAWGYTF
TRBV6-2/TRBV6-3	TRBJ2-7	CASSFYYEQYF
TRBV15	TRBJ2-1	CATSRGTSGRVVNEQFF
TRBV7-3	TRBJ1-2	CASSLTPGQREGYTF
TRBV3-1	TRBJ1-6	CASSLRDYNSPLHF
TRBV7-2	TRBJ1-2	CASSSDSQIYGYTF
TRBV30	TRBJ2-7	CAWSQGVYEQYF
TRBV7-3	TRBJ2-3	CASSLNGAIRTDTQYF
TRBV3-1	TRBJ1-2	CASSQEPAWDGYTF